This entry is about one TCR beta chain. Its antigen is unknown. No qualities accompany the bases; no much larger clone lies one base away. The data originate from a study of cytomegalovirus exposure and HLA in healthy donors (dated by TCRdb to the late 2010s). Concerning the study at large: In an earlier analysis of some 550 of the donors, approximately 300 Gb of sequence data and 100 million or so unique TCR beta sequences from approximately 180 million T cells were reported. Roughly 300 gigabases of sequencing data and approximately 80 million unique TCR sequences were included in an early release covering around 650 HLA-typed donors. Of the roughly 400 genotyped donors, 65% to 90% fell in the genetic ancestry cluster associated with self-reported Caucasian donors. The aim of the study was to test whether cataloging public T cell receptors could identify signatures of past pathogen exposure. The T cell repertoires of some 670 subjects were profiled by immunosequencing and related to cytomegalovirus serostatus. Along with the 666-subject first cohort, a separate validation cohort of approximately 110 different subjects was used. High-throughput TCR immunosequencing, statistical association of individual TCRs with disease status, and machine learning were combined to predict cytomegalovirus infection status. In a later analysis, previously published TCR beta repertoires from several hundred donors were re-analyzed and high-resolution HLA genotyping was added so that TCR occurrence patterns could be studied. The later analysis used no new phenotypic data to find candidate immune exposures, relying instead on TCR beta sequences and their occurrence across donors. An earlier analysis of several hundred of the donors applied high-throughput TCR beta sequencing to assess whether each TCR beta V gene segment acted as functional or pseudogenic. Donor age, sex, ethnicity and CMV serostatus were compiled alongside the repertoire data. Genome-wide SNP genotypes for about 65% of the roughly 670 donors were used in a later genetic analysis, which treated that subset as a discovery cohort. All discovery cohort repertoires had been generated using a single sequencing platform. Both class I and class II loci were covered by HLA typing, at four-digit resolution. Typing coverage differed by locus: A, B, C, DRB1 and DQB1 were typed in about 629-640 donors, DQA1 in about 500, DPA1 in over 600, and DPB1 in 400 to 480. A few DR-DQ haplotypes were treated as single units for association and clustering because of strong linkage in the cohort. Across 398 genotyped donors of the cohort, an average of approximately 240,000 unique TCR beta nucleotide sequences per donor were sequenced, and roughly 20% of those sequences were non-productive. Findings and caveats that apply to the study as a whole: CMV serostatus was the only immune exposure information available for the cohort. According to a later analysis, most CMV-associated TCR beta chains appeared to be HLA-restricted, and the HLA associations seemed to be driven largely by CMV exposure. The study gave a list of over 150 TCR beta chains associated with cytomegalovirus. In a later analysis, several top co-occurrence clusters were reported to appear linked to parvovirus B19, influenza, CMV and Epstein-Barr virus. The sequencing pipeline was judged likely to have produced a cluster of highly shared sequence variants as a technical artifact. A later analysis associated approximately 17,000 TCR beta sequences with specific HLA alleles at a false discovery rate of 0.05. In a later analysis, HLA-associated TCR beta chains showed more clonal expansion and lower generation probabilities than non-associated chains that were equally common. The classifier was reported to diagnose cytomegalovirus status with high specificity and sensitivity in both the original cohort and the validation cohort. In this cohort, only TCR beta chains were sequenced, and detectable features were limited by the absence of alpha or paired-chain data. Assigning TCR associations to individual alleles was difficult when HLA alleles, especially DR and DQ, strongly co-occurred. While some public TCRs were present in many individuals, most TCR sequences turned up only very rarely across donors. An association between a missense DCLRE1C variant and V-gene and J-gene trimming of TCR beta chains was found in a later genetic analysis and replicated in an independent cohort. A further reported finding was that TCR beta sequences accurately predicted the HLA-A and HLA-B alleles for most subjects in the first cohort. Because counts were too low, 15 to 20 rarely observed V segments, including chromosome 9 orphons, were left out of the earlier analysis of 587 of the donors. The authors suggested that the approach could potentially be generalized to other disease states and immunological phenotypes. An earlier analysis of approximately 530 of the donors showed that most TCR beta V segments appeared in productive rearrangements either about 87% or about 30% of the time, which broadly matched IMGT annotations. Because HLA typing was missing for some donors at each locus, association tests included only the typed subset. A few of the identified cytomegalovirus-associated TCR beta chains were confirmed in vitro to be specific for cytomegalovirus antigens. Roughly uniform sequencing depth across donors was assumed in presence/absence analyses, although this assumption may not hold. In a later genetic analysis, fewer N-insertions in productive TCRs were reported among donors in an Asian-associated ancestry cluster than the approximately 710-donor mean. Some IMGT-functional V segments, including TRBV6-2 and TRBV6-3, could not be told apart with the 87-base-pair reads, so those segments were excluded. A later analysis found that TCR association rates varied across HLA loci, with DRB1 alleles showing the most associated TCRs and HLA-C alleles the fewest. Linkage disequilibrium might explain the correlated functional status among segregating V segments, but an unknown experimental factor could not be ruled out.

The cohort was made up of hundreds of healthy bone marrow donors. All cohort members were sampled while nominally healthy, although unrecorded immune exposures were likely present. The donor tested CMV seropositive, placing the donor among the 250 to 350 seropositive members of the cohort. Each donor provided a peripheral blood sample, and peripheral blood mononuclear cells were used for TCR beta sequencing. The Qiagen DNeasy Blood Extraction Kit was used to extract genomic DNA from the blood cell samples. Library method: the immunoSEQ multiplex PCR assay. For the multiplex PCR, a mixture combining 60 forward primers for TCR Vbeta segments and 13 reverse primers for TCR Jbeta segments was used. Amplification of the CDR3 region of rearranged TCR beta genes was performed with a multiplex PCR assay on genomic DNA. The amplified TCR beta libraries were sequenced on the Illumina HiSeq System as 87-base-pair reads. The original methods were these. A later analysis counted tens of millions of unique TCR beta chains across the 550 to 700 repertoires, and some 11 million of these chains were shared by at least two donors. Raw reads were error-corrected and collapsed into unique sequences by a nearest-neighbor algorithm in which closely related sequences were merged to remove PCR and sequencing errors. To assign V, D and J gene segments, CDR3 sequences were aligned to IMGT reference sequences. For a sequence to be retained, a match of at least six nucleotides to both a V gene segment and a J gene segment was required. Rearrangements were classified as productive when the CDR3 lacked stop codons and remained in frame with V and J, and all other rearrangements were classified as non-productive. Following IMGT convention, CDR3 was defined as the stretch from the second conserved V-encoded cysteine up to the conserved J-encoded phenylalanine. Sequences without an unambiguous match to a single V gene segment were excluded from the earlier analysis of 450 to 650 of the donors. An earlier analysis of fewer than 650 of the donors classified V segments as functional when productive rearrangements were above 56.7% and as segregating when the standard deviation between donors was above 5%. To diagnose cytomegalovirus status from the catalog of TCR beta chain sequences, a statistical classification framework was built. In a later analysis, TCR nucleotide sequences were compared against IMGT/GENE-DB human TR gene sequences so that V and J genes could be assigned. In a later analysis, CDR3 sequences and most-parsimonious VDJ recombination scenarios were assigned using the TCRdist pipeline. In a later analysis, every TCR beta chain was defined by the combination of its CDR3 amino acid sequence and its V-gene family, and reads without a unique V-gene family were dropped. As a way to deal with suspected cross-contamination and a sequencing artifact, a later analysis dropped 450 to 700 nucleotide sequences that were highly shared and had low generation probability. A later analysis calculated a clonal expansion index for each public chain from normalized within-repertoire ranks of inferred template counts. In a later analysis, generation probabilities were computed with a VDJ recombination model fitted to out-of-frame rearrangements, and the resulting probabilities were checked against IGoR. In a later analysis, hypergeometric tests were used to score TCR-TCR, TCR-HLA and TCR-CMV co-occurrence, with a repertoire-size bias correction applied to TCR pairs. A later analysis estimated false discovery rates by permuting HLA or CMV assignments 20 times. A later analysis grouped co-occurring TCRs with DBSCAN, adding TCRdist sequence similarity when clustering within HLA-allele-positive subsets. Repertoires with fewer than 30,000 or more than 120,000 public chains, plus five repertoires with anomalous nucleotide sharing, were excluded from co-occurrence clustering. The clones in this table, taken by TCRdb from immuneACCESS, are in-frame only. Not every clone is retained; where verified, under half of the shortfall comes from an unresolved V gene, and the cause of the rest is unknown. Clone size and V and J calls were adopted from that table, with D and trimming inferred from the DNA. The sample table records some 110,000 clones; approximately 82% of these occur just once. The ten largest make up roughly a fifth of the sample.

Trimming leaves V shorter by 3 bases and J shorter by 4 bases, with the junction holding 2 bases beyond the gene matches. Reading from cysteine to phenylalanine, the CDR3 counts 15 amino acids. Of all the DNA, just the CDR3 is kept, 45 bases in frame from base 1. Looking up the germline V gene yields CDR1 SNHLY and CDR2 FYNNEI. The receptor was derived from a man aged 25 to 45 in good health and CMV-seropositive. The chain uses TRBV2 and TRBJ1-4, and 10 junction bases match TRBD1. The sample taken for sequencing was PBMCs. The DNA is TGTGCCAGCAGTGACCGGACAGGGGGTAATGAAAAACTGTTTTTT. Its translation is CASSDRTGGNEKLFF.